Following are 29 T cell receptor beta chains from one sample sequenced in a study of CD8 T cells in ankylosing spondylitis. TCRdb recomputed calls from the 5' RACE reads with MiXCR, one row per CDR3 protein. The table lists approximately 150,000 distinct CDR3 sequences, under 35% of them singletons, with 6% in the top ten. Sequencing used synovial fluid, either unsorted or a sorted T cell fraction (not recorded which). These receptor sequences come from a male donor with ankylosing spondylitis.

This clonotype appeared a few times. The CDR3 nucleotides are TGTGCCAGCTCACCACCGCTAGCGGGAGCGGATACGCAGTATTTT. Its translation is CASSPPLAGADTQYF. The V and J genes are TRBV18 and TRBJ2-3, with TRBD2 matching 10 bases. This CDR3 has 15 amino acids. Germline V gene data show CDR1 as KGHSH and CDR2 as LQKENI. The V gene end was trimmed by 0 bases and the J gene end by 6 bases; junction bases not matched to a gene: 3.

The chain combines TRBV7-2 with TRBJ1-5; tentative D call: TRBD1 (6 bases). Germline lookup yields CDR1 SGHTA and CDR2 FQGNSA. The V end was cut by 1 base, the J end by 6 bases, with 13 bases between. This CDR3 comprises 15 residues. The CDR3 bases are TGTGCCAGCAGCTTAGGAGGGACAAATCCTCAGCCCCAGCATTTT. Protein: CASSLGGTNPQPQHF.

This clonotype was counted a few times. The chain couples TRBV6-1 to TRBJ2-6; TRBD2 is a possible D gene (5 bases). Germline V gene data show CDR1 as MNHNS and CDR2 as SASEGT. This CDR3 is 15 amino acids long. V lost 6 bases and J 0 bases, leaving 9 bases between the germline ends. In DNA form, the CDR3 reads TGTGCCAGCAGCCAACTAGGCTCTGGGGCCAACGTCCTGACTTTC. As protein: CASSQLGSGANVLTF.

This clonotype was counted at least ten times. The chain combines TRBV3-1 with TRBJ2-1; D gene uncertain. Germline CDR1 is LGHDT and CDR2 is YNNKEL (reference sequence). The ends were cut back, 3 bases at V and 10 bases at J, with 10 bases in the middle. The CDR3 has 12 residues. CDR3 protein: CASSQSRREQFF. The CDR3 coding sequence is TGTGCCAGCAGCCAGTCTAGGAGAGAGCAGTTCTTC.

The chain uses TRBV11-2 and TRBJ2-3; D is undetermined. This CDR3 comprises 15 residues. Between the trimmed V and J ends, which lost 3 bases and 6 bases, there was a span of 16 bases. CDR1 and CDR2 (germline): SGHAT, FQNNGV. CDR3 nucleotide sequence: TGTGCCAGCAGCTTGGGGATTCGTGGGGTGGATACGCAGTATTTT. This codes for CASSLGIRGVDTQYF.

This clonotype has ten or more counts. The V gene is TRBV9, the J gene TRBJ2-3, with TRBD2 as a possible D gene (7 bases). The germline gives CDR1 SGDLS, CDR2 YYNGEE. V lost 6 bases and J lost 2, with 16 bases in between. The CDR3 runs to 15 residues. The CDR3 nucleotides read TGTGCCAGCACCCGAGGGGGGGGCTCCACAGATACGCAGTATTTT. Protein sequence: CASTRGGGSTDTQYF.

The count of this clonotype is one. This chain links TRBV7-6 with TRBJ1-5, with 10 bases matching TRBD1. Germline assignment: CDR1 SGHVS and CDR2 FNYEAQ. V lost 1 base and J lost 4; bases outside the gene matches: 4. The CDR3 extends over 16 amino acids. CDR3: CASSLVPGQGNQPQHF. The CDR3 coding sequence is TGTGCCAGCAGCTTAGTTCCGGGACAGGGGAATCAGCCCCAGCATTTT.

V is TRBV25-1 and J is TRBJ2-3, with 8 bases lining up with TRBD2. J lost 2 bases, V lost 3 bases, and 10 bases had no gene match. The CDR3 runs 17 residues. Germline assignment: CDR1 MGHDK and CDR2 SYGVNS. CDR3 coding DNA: TGTGCCAGCAGTGAGCTTTGGAGCGGGAGTGTCACAGATACGCAGTATTTT. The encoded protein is CASSELWSGSVTDTQYF.

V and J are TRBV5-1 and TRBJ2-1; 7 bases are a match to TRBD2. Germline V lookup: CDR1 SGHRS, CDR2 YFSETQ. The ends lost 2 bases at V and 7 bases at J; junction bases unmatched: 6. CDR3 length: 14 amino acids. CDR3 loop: CASSLGPGGNEQFF. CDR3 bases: TGCGCCAGCAGCTTAGGACCGGGGGGTAATGAGCAGTTCTTC.

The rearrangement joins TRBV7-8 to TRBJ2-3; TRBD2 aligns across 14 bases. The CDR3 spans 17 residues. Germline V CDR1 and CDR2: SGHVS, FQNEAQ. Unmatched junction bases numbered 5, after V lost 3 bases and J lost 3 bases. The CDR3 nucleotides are TGTGCCAGCAGCTTCGGACTAGCGGGAGGAGTAACAGATACGCAGTATTTT. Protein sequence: CASSFGLAGGVTDTQYF. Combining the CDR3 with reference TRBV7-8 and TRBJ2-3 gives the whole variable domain GAGVSQSPRYKVAKRGQDVALRCDPISGHVSLFWYQQALGQGPEFLTYFQNEAQLDKSGLPSDRFFAERPEGSVSTLKIQRTQQEDSAVYLCASSFGLAGGVTDTQYFGPGTRLTVL.

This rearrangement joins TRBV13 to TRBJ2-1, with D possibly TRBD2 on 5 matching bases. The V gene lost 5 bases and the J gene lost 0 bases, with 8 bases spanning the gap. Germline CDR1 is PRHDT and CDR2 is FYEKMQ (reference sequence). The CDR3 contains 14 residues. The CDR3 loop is CASSRRDSYNEQFF. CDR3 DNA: TGTGCCAGCAGCCGACGGGACTCCTACAATGAGCAGTTCTTC.

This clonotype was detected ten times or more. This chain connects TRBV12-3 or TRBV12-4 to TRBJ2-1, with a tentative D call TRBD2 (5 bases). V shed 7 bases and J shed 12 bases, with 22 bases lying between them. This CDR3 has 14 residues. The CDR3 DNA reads TGTGCCAGCACCCCAGACGGTTACAATGAGGGGCAGTTCTTC. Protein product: CASTPDGYNEGQFF.

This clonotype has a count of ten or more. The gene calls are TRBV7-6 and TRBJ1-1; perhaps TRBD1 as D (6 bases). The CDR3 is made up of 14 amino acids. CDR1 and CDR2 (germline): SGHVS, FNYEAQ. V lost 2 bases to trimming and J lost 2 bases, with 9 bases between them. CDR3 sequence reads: CASSLTQGNTEAFF. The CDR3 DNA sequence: TGTGCCAGCAGCTTAACACAGGGAAACACTGAAGCTTTCTTT. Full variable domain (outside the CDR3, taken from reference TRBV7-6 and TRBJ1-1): GAGVSQSPRYKVTKRGQDVALRCDPISGHVSLYWYRQALGQGPEFLTYFNYEAQQDKSGLPNDRFSAERPEGSISTLTIQRTEQRDSAMYRCASSLTQGNTEAFFGQGTRLTVV.

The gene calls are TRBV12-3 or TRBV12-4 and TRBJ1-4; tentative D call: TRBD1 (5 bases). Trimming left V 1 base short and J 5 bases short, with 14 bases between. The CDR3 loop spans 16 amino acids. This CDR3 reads CASSLDAPGGNEKLFF. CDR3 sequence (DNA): TGTGCCAGCAGTTTAGATGCTCCCGGGGGGAATGAAAAACTGTTTTTT.

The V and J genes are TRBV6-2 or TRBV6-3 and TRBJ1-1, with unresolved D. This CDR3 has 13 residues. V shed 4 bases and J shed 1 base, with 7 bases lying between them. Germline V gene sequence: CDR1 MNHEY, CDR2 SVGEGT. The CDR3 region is CASSWRPNTEAFF. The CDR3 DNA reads TGTGCCAGCAGTTGGAGGCCGAACACTGAAGCTTTCTTT.

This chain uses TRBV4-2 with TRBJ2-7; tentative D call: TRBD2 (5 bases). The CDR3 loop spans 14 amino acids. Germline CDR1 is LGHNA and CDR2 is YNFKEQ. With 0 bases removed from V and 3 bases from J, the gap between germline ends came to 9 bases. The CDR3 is CASSQDAGSYEQYF. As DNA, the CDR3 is TGTGCCAGCAGCCAAGATGCTGGGAGCTACGAGCAGTACTTC.

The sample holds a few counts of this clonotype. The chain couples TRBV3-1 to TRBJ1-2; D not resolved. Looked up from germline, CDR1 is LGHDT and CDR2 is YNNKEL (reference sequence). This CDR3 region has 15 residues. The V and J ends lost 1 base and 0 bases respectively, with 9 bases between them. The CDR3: CASSQGGLTNYGYTF. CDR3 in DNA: TGTGCCAGCAGCCAAGGAGGGTTAACTAACTATGGCTACACCTTC.

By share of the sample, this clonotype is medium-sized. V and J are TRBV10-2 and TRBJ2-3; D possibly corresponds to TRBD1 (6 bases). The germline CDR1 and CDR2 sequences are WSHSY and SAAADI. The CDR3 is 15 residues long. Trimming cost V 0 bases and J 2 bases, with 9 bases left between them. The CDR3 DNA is TGCGCCAGCAGTGAGTCGGGACACTTCACAGATACGCAGTATTTT. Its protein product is CASSESGHFTDTQYF.

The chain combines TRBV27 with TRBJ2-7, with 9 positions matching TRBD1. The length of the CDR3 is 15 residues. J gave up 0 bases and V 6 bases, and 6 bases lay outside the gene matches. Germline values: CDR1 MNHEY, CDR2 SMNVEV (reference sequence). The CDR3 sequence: CASRRGQGNSYEQYF. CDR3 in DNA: TGTGCCAGCAGGAGGGGACAGGGAAACTCCTACGAGCAGTACTTC.

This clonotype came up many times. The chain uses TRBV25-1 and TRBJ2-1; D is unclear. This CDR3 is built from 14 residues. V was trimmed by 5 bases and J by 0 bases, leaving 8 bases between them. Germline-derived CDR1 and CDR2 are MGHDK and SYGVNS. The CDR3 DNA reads TGTGCCAGCAGTCCAGCAGGCTCCTACAATGAGCAGTTCTTC. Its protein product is CASSPAGSYNEQFF.

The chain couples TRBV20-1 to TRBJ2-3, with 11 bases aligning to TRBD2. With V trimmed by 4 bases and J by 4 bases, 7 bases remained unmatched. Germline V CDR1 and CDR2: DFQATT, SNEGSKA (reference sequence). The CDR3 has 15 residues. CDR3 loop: CSAIPGLAAPDTQYF. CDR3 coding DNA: TGCAGTGCTATCCCGGGACTAGCGGCCCCAGATACGCAGTATTTT.

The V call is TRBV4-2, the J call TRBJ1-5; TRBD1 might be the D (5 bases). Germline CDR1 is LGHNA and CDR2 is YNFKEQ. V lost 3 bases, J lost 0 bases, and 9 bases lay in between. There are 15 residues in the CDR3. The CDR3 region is CASSQEGASNQPQHF. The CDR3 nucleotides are TGTGCCAGCAGCCAGGAAGGGGCTAGCAATCAGCCCCAGCATTTT.

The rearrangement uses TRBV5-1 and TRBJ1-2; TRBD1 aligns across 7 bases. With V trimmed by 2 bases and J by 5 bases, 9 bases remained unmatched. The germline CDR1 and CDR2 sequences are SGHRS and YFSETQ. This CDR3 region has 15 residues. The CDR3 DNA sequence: TGCGCCAGCAGCTTCGGACAGGCGGCTGGATATGGCTACACCTTC. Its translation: CASSFGQAAGYGYTF.

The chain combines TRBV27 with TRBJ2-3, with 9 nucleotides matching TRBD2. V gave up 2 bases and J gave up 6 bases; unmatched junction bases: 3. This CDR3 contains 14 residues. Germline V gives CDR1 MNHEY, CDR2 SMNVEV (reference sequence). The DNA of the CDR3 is TGTGCCAGCAGTTTAGCGGGAGGGGTGGATACGCAGTATTTT. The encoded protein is CASSLAGGVDTQYF.

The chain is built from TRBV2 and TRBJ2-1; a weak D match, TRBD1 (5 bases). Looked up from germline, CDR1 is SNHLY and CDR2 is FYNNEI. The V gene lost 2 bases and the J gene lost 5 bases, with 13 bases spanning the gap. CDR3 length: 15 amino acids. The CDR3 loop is CASSETGIMDNEQFF. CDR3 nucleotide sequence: TGTGCCAGCAGTGAAACAGGAATCATGGACAATGAGCAGTTCTTC.

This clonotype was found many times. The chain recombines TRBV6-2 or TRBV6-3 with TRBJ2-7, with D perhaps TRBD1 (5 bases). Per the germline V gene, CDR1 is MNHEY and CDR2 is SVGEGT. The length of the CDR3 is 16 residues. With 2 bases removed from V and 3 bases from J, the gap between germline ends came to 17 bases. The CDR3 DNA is TGTGCCAGCAGTTACGGGGCAGGCCGTGCCGACTACGAGCAGTACTTC. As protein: CASSYGAGRADYEQYF.

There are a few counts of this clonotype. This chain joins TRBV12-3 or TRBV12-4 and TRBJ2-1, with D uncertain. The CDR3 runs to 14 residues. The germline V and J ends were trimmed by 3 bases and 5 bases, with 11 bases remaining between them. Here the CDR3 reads CASSFSEDNNEQFF. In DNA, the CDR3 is TGTGCCAGCAGTTTCTCAGAAGATAACAATGAGCAGTTCTTC.

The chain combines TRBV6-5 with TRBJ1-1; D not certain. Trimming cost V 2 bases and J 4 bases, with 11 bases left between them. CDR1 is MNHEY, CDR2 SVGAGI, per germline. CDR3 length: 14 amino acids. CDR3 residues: CASSYRKPTTEAFF. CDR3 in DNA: TGTGCCAGCAGTTACCGGAAGCCAACCACTGAAGCTTTCTTT.

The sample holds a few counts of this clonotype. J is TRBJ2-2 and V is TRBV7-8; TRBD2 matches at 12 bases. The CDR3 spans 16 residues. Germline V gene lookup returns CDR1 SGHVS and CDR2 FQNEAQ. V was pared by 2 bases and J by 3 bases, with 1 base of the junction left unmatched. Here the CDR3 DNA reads TGTGCCAGCAGCTTAACTAGCGGGGGGCACACCGGGGAGCTGTTTTTT. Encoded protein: CASSLTSGGHTGELFF.